This TCR beta chain came from a study of cytomegalovirus exposure and HLA in healthy donors. Study-wide results and caveats: TCR beta V- and J-gene trimming was later associated with a missense DCLRE1C variant. CMV antigen specificity was confirmed in vitro for a few CMV-associated chains. Immune exposure information available was restricted to CMV serostatus.

Germline values: CDR1 SNHLY, CDR2 FYNNEI. Germline trimming cut 5 bases from V and 3 bases from J; bases unmatched to any gene: 5. The CDR3 consists of 15 residues. About this clone: Its antigen is undetermined.

13 Jbeta primers and 60 Vbeta primers were used for the PCR. Repertoires were generated with immunoSEQ multiplex PCR, while TCRdb's copy carries only in-frame clones and drops some. The sample shows approximately 170,000 clones, about 80% of them seen only once. This receptor was obtained from a woman in her 50s in good health and CMV-seronegative. Sequencing input: PBMCs. The chain uses TRBV2 and TRBJ1-5, with 9 bases lining up with TRBD1. The CDR3 DNA reads TGTGCCAGCAGTAACTACAGGGGGCTCAATCAGCCCCAGCATTTT. The encoded protein is CASSNYRGLNQPQHF.